Listed here are 7 T cell receptor beta chains from one sample, sequenced in a study of T cell clonality in common variable immunodeficiency. Study-wide points: Common variable immunodeficiency TCR beta sequences reportedly had fewer deletions and N-nucleotide insertions.

Data came from immunoSEQ multiplex PCR; TCRdb stores just in-frame clones and leaves some out. Observed in the sample are around 40,000 clones, none of them singletons. These receptors are not linked to any known antigen. The sequencing input was peripheral blood mononuclear cells. All receptors derive from a human donor with common variable immunodeficiency.

On this clone itself: The read gets to within 3 residues of the CDR3 end, and the germline J gene fills in the rest. V is TRBV20-1 and J is TRBJ2-7, with TRBD2 matching 9 bases. CDR1 and CDR2 from the germline V gene are DFQATT and SNEGSKA (reference sequence). The CDR3 runs 13 residues. V gave up 6 bases and J gave up 3 bases; unmatched junction bases: 6. The sequenced CDR3 bases are TGCAGTGCAGCCGGGACTAGCCGCTACGAG. Translating gives CSAAGTSRYE. The CDR3 as a whole reads CSAAGTSRYEQYF.

This clone was counted only a few times. Read data end 3 residues before the CDR3 end; the end is taken from the germline J gene. This chain joins TRBV2 and TRBJ2-2; weak D call: TRBD1 (6 bases). CDR1 and CDR2 from the germline V gene are SNHLY and FYNNEI. The CDR3 runs 13 residues. Trimming removed 4 bases from V and 6 bases from J, with 9 bases in between. CDR3 protein: CASSAQGPGELFF. Incomplete CDR3 DNA: TGTGCCAGCAGTGCCCAGGGGCCCGGGGAG.

Comment on this clone: The CDR3 goes on 3 residues after the read ends, and that part is filled in from the germline J gene. This sequence joins TRBV5-3 and TRBJ2-3; no definite D call. TRBV5-3 is assigned to the ORF class and has an uncertain function. This CDR3 has 14 amino acids. With 0 bases removed from V and 2 bases from J, the gap between germline ends came to 7 bases. CDR3 protein: CARSLDYTTDTQYF. CDR3 bases read: TGTGCCAGAAGCTTGGACTACACCACAGATACG.

The sequenced part of the CDR3 DNA is TGTGCCAGTAGTATTGTAAGGGGCTCCTACAATGAG. Protein: CASSIVRGSYNE. The CDR3 in its entirety is CASSIVRGSYNEQFF. This chain uses TRBV19 with TRBJ2-1; the D gene is possibly TRBD1 (5 bases). The missing CDR3 end, 3 residues past where the read stops, is filled in from the germline J gene. This CDR3 has 15 residues. Germline values: CDR1 LNHDA, CDR2 SQIVND (reference sequence). Trimming pared 3 bases from V and 0 bases from J, leaving 9 bases between. The full variable domain, completed using reference TRBV19 and TRBJ2-1, is DGGITQSPKYLFRKEGQNVTLSCEQNLNHDAMYWYRQDPGQGLRLIYYSQIVNDFQKGDIAEGYSVSREKKESFPLTVTSAQKNPTAFYLCASSIVRGSYNEQFFGPGTRLTVL.

Notes on this clone: The sequence runs out 3 residues before the end of the CDR3; the remainder is reconstructed from the germline J gene. V gene TRBV19 combines with J gene TRBJ1-3, with D uncertain. This CDR3 has 15 amino acids. Germline-derived CDR1 and CDR2 are LNHDA and SQIVND (reference sequence). Deletions cut 0 bases from V and 0 bases from J, with 6 bases between. The CDR3 loop is CASSIEFRSGNTIYF. Partial CDR3 DNA: TGTGCCAGTAGTATAGAGTTCCGCTCTGGAAACACC.

This clone has ten or more counts. The sequenced part of the CDR3 DNA is TGCAGTGCTGGGAGGTGGAGGGGAAACCAAGAGACC. The encoded protein is CSAGRWRGNQET. The full CDR3 protein reads CSAGRWRGNQETQYF. The chain has TRBV20-1 and TRBJ2-5, with D perhaps TRBD2 (6 bases). The sequenced fragment ends 3 residues before the CDR3 boundary, so the rest is inferred from the germline J gene. This CDR3 contains 15 residues. Germline V CDR1 and CDR2: DFQATT, SNEGSKA (reference sequence). Trimming took 5 bases from V and 0 from J, leaving 16 bases between them.

This clone came up many times. Incomplete CDR3 DNA: TGCAGCGTTAAAATGACAGGGGATTTAAACTATGGC. Translation: CSVKMTGDLNYG. The CDR3 in full is CSVKMTGDLNYGYTF. This chain links TRBV29-1 with TRBJ1-2; TRBD1 aligns across 8 bases. The read ends 3 residues before the CDR3 terminus; that terminus is restored from the germline J gene. The CDR3 length is 15 residues. V shed 5 bases, J shed 2 bases, and the junction held 10 bases outside the gene matches. Germline CDR1 and CDR2: SQVTM and ANQGSEA.